The present entry profiles one T cell receptor beta chain with its context. Sequencing was performed with immunoSEQ multiplex PCR; in TCRdb, only in-frame clones are kept and a portion is missing. This sample yields over 80,000 clones, of which 90% to 95% are seen a single time; 15% to 19% belongs to the top ten. The data stem from a study of control samples from healthy donors and cancer patients. The V gene's germline CDR1 is KGHSH and CDR2 LQKENI. Trimming took 3 bases from V and 1 from J, leaving 3 bases between them. The CDR3 loop spans 12 amino acids. This chain links TRBV18 with TRBJ1-1; D is unresolved. The sequence was collected from a man aged 25 to 40 in good health. The sequencing input was blood. The CDR3 nucleotides read TGTGCCAGCTCACCTTCGAACACTGAAGCTTTCTTT. Protein: CASSPSNTEAFF.